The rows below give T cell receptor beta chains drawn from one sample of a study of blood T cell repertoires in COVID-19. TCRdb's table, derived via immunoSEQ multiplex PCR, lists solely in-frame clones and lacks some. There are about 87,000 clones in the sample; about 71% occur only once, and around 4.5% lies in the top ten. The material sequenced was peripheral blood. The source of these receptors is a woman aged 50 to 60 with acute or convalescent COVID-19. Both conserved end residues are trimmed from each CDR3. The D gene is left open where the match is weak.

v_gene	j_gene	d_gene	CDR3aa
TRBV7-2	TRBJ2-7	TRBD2	ASSSSGGTSSYEQY
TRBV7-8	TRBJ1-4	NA	ASSLRVRRGEEKLF
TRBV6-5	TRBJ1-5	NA	ATAPRGRNQPQH
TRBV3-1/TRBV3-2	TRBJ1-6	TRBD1	ASSPQGGSAPLH
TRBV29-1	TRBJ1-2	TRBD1	SVEEGDRNNYGYT
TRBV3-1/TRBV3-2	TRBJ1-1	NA	ASSQAQGNTEAF
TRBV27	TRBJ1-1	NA	ASSLDSAGWRTEAF
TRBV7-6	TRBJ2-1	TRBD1	ASSQGQGDLYNEQF
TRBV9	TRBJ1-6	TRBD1	ASSVTGGDSPLH
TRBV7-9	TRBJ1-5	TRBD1	ASTAGGGQPQH
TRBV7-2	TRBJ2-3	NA	ASSETLTDTQY
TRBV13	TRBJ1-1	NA	ASSLRSSGNTEAF
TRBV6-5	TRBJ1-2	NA	ASGNDRGYGYT
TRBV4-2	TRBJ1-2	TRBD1	ASSQFGQGDNYGYT
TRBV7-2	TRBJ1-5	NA	ASSLAQGSNQPQH
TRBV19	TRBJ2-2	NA	ASSSGGELF
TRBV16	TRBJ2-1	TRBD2	ASSQSWTSGLNNEQF
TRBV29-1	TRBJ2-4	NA	SAPRQSYIQY
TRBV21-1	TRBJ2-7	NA	ASSIKRLAGGATEQY
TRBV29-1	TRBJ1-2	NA	SVGGRAAQGNGYT
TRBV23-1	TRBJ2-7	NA	ASSHYRGAAISYEQY
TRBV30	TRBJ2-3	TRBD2	AWGLAGCTDTQY
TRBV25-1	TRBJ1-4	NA	ASSDWAGTNEKLF